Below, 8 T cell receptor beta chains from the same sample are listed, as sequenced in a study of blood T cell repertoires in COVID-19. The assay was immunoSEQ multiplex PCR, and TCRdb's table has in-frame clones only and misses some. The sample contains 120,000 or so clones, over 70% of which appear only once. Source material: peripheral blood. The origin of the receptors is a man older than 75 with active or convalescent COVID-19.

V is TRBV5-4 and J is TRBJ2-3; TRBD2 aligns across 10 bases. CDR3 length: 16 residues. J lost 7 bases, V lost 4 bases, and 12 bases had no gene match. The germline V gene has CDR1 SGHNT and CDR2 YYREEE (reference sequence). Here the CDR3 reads CASSTRVLAGDHTQYF. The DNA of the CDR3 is TGTGCCAGCAGCACGAGGGTCCTAGCGGGGGACCATACGCAGTATTTT.

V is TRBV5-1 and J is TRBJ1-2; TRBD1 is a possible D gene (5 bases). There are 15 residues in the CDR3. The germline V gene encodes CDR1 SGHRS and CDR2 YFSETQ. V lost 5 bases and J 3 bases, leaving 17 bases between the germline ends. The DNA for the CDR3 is TGCGCCAGCAGTTCCCGGGGGGGAGAGGACTATGGCTACACCTTC. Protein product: CASSSRGGEDYGYTF.

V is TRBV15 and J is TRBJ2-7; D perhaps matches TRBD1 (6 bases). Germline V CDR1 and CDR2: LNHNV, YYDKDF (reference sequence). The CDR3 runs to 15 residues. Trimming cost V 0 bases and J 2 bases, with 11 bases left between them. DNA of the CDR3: TGTGCCACCAGCAGAGATCCAGGGGTGGCCTACGAGCAGTACTTC. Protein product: CATSRDPGVAYEQYF.

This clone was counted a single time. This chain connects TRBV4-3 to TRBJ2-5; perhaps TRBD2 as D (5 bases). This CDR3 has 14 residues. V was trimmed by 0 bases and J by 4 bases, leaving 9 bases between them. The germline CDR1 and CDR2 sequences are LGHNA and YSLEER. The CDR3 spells CASSQDTGRETQYF. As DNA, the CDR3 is TGCGCCAGCAGCCAAGATACGGGAAGAGAGACCCAGTACTTC.

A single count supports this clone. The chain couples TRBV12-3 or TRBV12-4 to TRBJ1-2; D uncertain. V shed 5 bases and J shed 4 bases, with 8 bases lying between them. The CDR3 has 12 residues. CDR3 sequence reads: CASSISLYGYTF. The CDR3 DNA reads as TGTGCCAGCAGTATCTCCCTCTATGGCTACACCTTC.

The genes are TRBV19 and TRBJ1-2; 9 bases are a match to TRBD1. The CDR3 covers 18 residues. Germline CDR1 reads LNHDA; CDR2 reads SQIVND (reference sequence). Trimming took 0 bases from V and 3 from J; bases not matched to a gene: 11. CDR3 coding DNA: TGTGCCAGTAGTATAGAGGATTCGGACAGGGGAGTTTACTATGGCTACACCTTC. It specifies CASSIEDSDRGVYYGYTF.

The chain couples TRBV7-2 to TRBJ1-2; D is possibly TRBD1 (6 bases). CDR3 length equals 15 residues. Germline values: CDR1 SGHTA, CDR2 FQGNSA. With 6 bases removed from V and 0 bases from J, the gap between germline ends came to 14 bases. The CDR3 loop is CASRETGLSNYGYTF. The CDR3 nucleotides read TGTGCCAGCAGGGAGACAGGACTCTCTAACTATGGCTACACCTTC. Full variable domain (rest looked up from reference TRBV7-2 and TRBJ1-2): GAGVSQSPSNKVTEKGKDVELRCDPISGHTALYWYRQSLGQGLEFLIYFQGNSAPDKSGLPSDRFSAERTGGSVSTLTIQRTQQEDSAVYLCASRETGLSNYGYTFGSGTRLTVV.

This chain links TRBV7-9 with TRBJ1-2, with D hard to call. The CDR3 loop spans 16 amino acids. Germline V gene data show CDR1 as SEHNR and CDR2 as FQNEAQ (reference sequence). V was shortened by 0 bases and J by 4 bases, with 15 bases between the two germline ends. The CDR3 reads CASSLAPQDAPYGYTF. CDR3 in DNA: TGTGCCAGCAGCTTAGCGCCCCAGGATGCACCCTATGGCTACACCTTC. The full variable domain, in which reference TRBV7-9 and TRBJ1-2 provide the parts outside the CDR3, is DTGVSQNPRHKITKRGQNVTFRCDPISEHNRLYWYRQTLGQGPEFLTYFQNEAQLEKSRLLSDRFSAERPKGSFSTLEIQRTEQGDSAMYLCASSLAPQDAPYGYTFGSGTRLTVV.